Given below is one T cell receptor (beta chain) in context. In its sample, this clonotype was seen many times. The antigen this receptor binds is unknown. Qualities for individual bases were not recorded, and no much larger clone is one base off. The TCR beta CDR3 region was amplified with a multiplex PCR system whose first round ran for roughly 9 cycles using 32 V-gene forward primers and 13 J-gene reverse primers. The first PCR round was done with a QIAGEN Multiplex PCR Kit, and the primer sequences were filed in Chinese patent CN105087789A. Illumina universal primers were added in a second PCR round performed with the Phusion High-Fidelity PCR Kit. The TCR libraries underwent paired-end sequencing with a read length of 151 bp on the Illumina HiSeq X Ten platform. On the authors' methods: Cutadapt was used to discard reads without multiplex PCR primers, PEAR merged the read pairs, and MiXCR with default settings called the CDR3 regions. Repertoire diversity was assessed by Shannon entropy, and clonality was calculated as one minus the Shannon entropy divided by the ln of the count of productive unique sequences. Clonotypes at a frequency of at least 0.5% were defined as dominant or high-frequency T-cell clones. TCRdb handled the public reads itself, with Q25 trimming in fastp and clone calling in MiXCR, and kept productive beta chains. Identical CDR3 proteins give one entry, which carries the most common genes and DNA. TCRdb's processing, not the authors', yielded these V and J calls. In this sample the table shows around 15,000 distinct CDR3 sequences, approximately 30% of which occur a single time. 15% of the sample comes from the top ten.

The data belong to a study of immune heterogeneity within non-small cell lung tumors (dated by TCRdb to 2016 to 2019). For the study in its entirety: Histology comprised a handful of squamous cell carcinomas, 9 to 11 non-squamous carcinomas and 1 tumor not otherwise specified. Binding of neoantigens to the HLA alleles of each patient was predicted with netMHCpan-3.0 for mutant peptides of 8 to 11 amino acids. TCR repertoires were analyzed from 60 or so tumor loci of about 15 patients, while transcriptome data covered only approximately 42 loci from more than 10 patients. The study combined whole-exome sequencing, RNA-seq and TCR beta repertoire sequencing of multiple spatially distinct regions from each NSCLC tumor to examine intratumoral immune heterogeneity. The paper as a whole reports these results and caveats: High-frequency TCR beta clonotypes were largely distinct between individual patients. Within a patient, the same dominant CDR3B clonotypes appeared at multiple loci, but different tumor locations also contained unique high-frequency clones. A moderate positive correlation (R 0.3 to 0.35), which was statistically significant, linked local T-cell repertoire clonality to local tumor mutational burden.

Trimming accounts for 4 bases at V and 2 bases at J, while the number of junction bases matched to no gene is 7. Based on the germline V gene (reference sequence), the CDR1 and CDR2 sequences are DFQATT and SNEGSKA. The CDR3 measures 14 amino acids from cysteine to phenylalanine. The read is trimmed to its CDR3 DNA, 42 bases read in frame from base 1. For the TCR template, genomic DNA was extracted from bulk tumor tissue, and around 600 ng of gDNA was amplified for each sample. During surgery, multiple biopsies were taken from each primary tumor and placed as far apart as possible within the tumor mass. The study cohort was described as untreated, and patients were newly diagnosed NSCLC cases undergoing curative surgery. The donor group was made up of approximately 16 newly diagnosed non-small cell lung cancer patients undergoing surgery with curative intent. Two independent pathologists reviewed the resected tumor masses. Sequencing was performed only on DNA and RNA samples of high quality.

The V and J segments used are TRBV20-1 and TRBJ1-1, and 7 bases in between align with TRBD1. The source of this sequence is a woman in her forties or fifties with non-small cell lung cancer. Sequences were obtained from lung tumor tissue. The CDR3 amino acid sequence is: CSATSGTANTEAFF. The bases are TGCAGTGCTACATCCGGGACAGCAAACACTGAAGCTTTCTTT.